This T cell receptor (beta chain) is from a study of shared clonotypes between healthy human individuals. Study-wide results and limits: Clonotypes that were shared across a handful of donors made up around 5.5% of naive CD4 clonotypes. The four-donor shared clonotypes exceeded non-shared clonotypes in generation probability, with non-shared ones scoring lower.

Naive CD8 cells lacked CD45RO and underwent positive selection for CCR7, leaving out terminally differentiated effector memory CD45RA+ cells. In the case of this clone: Its antigen is undetermined.

CDR3 length equals 16 residues. In the study's own analysis: Junction-only sequences produced by ImmunoSEQ had no quality scores, so filtering differed. TCRdb's copy holds only in-frame clones and misses some; the assay was immunoSEQ multiplex PCR. The V and J calls and clone size are taken from that table; D and trimming were inferred from the DNA. The sample holds under 700,000 clones, roughly 95% seen once. The chain combines TRBV12-1 with TRBJ2-7; the table's D call TRBD2 went unverified against the DNA. TRBV12-1 is noted as a pseudogene. The sequence was collected from a woman in her thirties in good health. The sample consisted of naive CD8+ T cells sorted from blood. The CDR3 DNA sequence: TGTGCCAGCAGCTTTGGTCGGGGGGACACCCACTACGAGCAGTACTTC. Protein: CASSFGRGDTHYEQYF.